Presented here are 10 T cell receptor beta chains from one specimen sequenced in a study of blood T cell repertoires in COVID-19. TCRdb's copy holds only in-frame clones and misses some; the assay was immunoSEQ multiplex PCR. The data show about 140,000 clones, over 80% seen once. The sample comprised peripheral blood. The receptors originated from a man aged 30-40 years with COVID-19, enrolled during active disease.

This chain joins TRBV3-1 (or the pseudogene TRBV3-2) and TRBJ1-1; D gene unclear. The CDR3 is 14 residues long. Germline loops: CDR1 LGHDT, CDR2 YNNKEL (reference sequence). Trimming took off 4 bases at V and 7 bases at J, with 16 bases between the two ends. The DNA of the CDR3 is TGTGCCAGCAGCCCCCTGTTTGCCCGAGGTGAAGCTTTCTTT. Its translation: CASSPLFARGEAFF.

Here the CDR3 DNA reads TGTGCCAGCAGCTTAGCTAGCGCTTTGAACACCGGGGAGCTGTTTTTT. Its protein is CASSLASALNTGELFF. V gene TRBV7-2 combines with J gene TRBJ2-2; a possible D gene is TRBD2 (5 bases). This CDR3 is 16 amino acids long. Trimming stripped 0 bases from V and 1 base from J, with 9 bases between. Germline V lookup: CDR1 SGHTA, CDR2 FQGNSA.

The rearrangement uses TRBV10-1 and TRBJ2-7, with D possibly being TRBD2 (6 bases). The CDR3 sequence is 13 residues long. Germline loops: CDR1 WNHNN, CDR2 SYGVQD (reference sequence). The germline V and J ends were trimmed by 5 bases and 7 bases, with 15 bases remaining between them. For the CDR3, the DNA is TGCGCCAGCAGTAAATCAACCCGGGGGGAGCAGTACTTC. It translates to CASSKSTRGEQYF.

V is TRBV2 and J is TRBJ2-1; the D is unclear. The CDR3 contains 14 residues. The germline V and J ends were trimmed by 7 bases and 8 bases, with 18 bases remaining between them. From germline, CDR1 is SNHLY and CDR2 FYNNEI. The CDR3 bases are TGTGCCAGCACCCCCCTCCGGAGTGTCGATGAGCAGTTCTTC. Residues: CASTPLRSVDEQFF.

The chain employs TRBV11-2 and TRBJ2-1; TRBD1 matches at 7 bases. The V and J ends lost 5 bases and 5 bases, in that order; junction bases with no gene match: 6. The germline CDR1 and CDR2 sequences are SGHAT and FQNNGV. CDR3 size: 14 residues. DNA for the CDR3: TGTGCCAGCAGCCCTTGGGACAGAAACAATGAGCAGTTCTTC. It codes for CASSPWDRNNEQFF.

CDR3 sequence (DNA): TGTGCCAGCAGCCCCTGGGTAGCGGGTGGATACAATGAGCAGTTCTTC. This sequence encodes CASSPWVAGGYNEQFF. The rearrangement uses TRBV6-2 or TRBV6-3 and TRBJ2-1; 7 nucleotides match TRBD2. The CDR3 consists of 16 residues. J gave up 4 bases and V 6 bases, and 12 bases lay outside the gene matches. Germline V gene sequence: CDR1 MNHEY, CDR2 SVGEGT.

The chain recombines TRBV19 with TRBJ2-6; 8 nucleotides align to TRBD2. Germline-derived CDR1 and CDR2 are LNHDA and SQIVND (reference sequence). Trimming at V came to 8 bases and at J to 0 bases, leaving 6 bases not matched to a gene. This CDR3 spans 16 amino acids. The CDR3 coding sequence is TGTGCCAGTTCCGGGGGGGCCCCCTCTGGGGCCAACGTCCTGACTTTC. It codes for CASSGGAPSGANVLTF.

This clone was observed a handful of times. V and J are TRBV9 and TRBJ1-2; D uncertain. Germline CDR1 SGDLS, CDR2 YYNGEE. This CDR3 spans 15 amino acids. V was cut by 0 bases and J by 6 bases, with 15 bases left in between. The CDR3 nucleotides are TGTGCCAGCAGCGTAGCTGACGGGAAGTTGGATGGCTACACCTTC. Residues: CASSVADGKLDGYTF.

The V gene is TRBV28, the J gene TRBJ2-7; the D gene is possibly TRBD1 (6 bases). The CDR3 has 12 amino acids. The germline V and J ends were trimmed by 6 bases and 5 bases, with 11 bases remaining between them. Germline CDR1 is MDHEN and CDR2 is SYDVKM. The CDR3 here is CASRGTGNEQYF. The CDR3 DNA reads as TGTGCCAGCAGGGGAACAGGGAACGAGCAGTACTTC.

V is TRBV11-2 and J is TRBJ2-1, with 7 bases matching TRBD2. The CDR3 is 14 residues long. Trimming at V came to 3 bases and at J to 8 bases, leaving 7 bases not matched to a gene. Germline CDR1 and CDR2: SGHAT and FQNNGV. Here the CDR3 DNA reads TGTGCCAGCAGCTTTCCCCGGGGGGAGGATGAGCAGTTCTTC. The encoded protein is CASSFPRGEDEQFF.